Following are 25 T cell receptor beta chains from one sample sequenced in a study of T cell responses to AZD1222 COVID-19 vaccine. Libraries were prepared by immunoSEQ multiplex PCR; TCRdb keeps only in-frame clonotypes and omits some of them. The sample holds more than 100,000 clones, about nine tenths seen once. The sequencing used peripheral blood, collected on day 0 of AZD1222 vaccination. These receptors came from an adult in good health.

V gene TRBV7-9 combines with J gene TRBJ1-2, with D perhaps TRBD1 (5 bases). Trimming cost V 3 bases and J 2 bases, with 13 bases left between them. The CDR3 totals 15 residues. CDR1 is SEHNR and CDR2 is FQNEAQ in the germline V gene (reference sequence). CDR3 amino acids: CASSLGLSTNYGYTF. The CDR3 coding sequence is TGTGCCAGCAGCTTGGGACTCTCAACAAACTATGGCTACACCTTC.

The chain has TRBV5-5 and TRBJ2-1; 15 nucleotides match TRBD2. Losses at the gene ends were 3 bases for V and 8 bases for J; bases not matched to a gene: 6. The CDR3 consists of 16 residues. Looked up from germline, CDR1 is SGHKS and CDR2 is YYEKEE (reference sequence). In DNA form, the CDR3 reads TGTGCCAGCAGCTCCGGACTAGCGGGAGGGCTTTATGAGCAGTTCTTC. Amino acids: CASSSGLAGGLYEQFF.

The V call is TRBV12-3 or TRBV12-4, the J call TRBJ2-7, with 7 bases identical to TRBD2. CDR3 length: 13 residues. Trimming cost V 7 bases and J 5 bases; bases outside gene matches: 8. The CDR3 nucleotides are TGTGCCAGCAAGGTCGGGGGGTGGAACGAGCAGTACTTC. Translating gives CASKVGGWNEQYF.

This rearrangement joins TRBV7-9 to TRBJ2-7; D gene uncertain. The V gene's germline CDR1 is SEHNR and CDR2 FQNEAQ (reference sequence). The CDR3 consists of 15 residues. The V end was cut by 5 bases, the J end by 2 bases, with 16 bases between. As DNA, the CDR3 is TGTGCCAGCAGCCAAGGGAAGGGTTTAACCTACGAGCAGTACTTC. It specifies CASSQGKGLTYEQYF. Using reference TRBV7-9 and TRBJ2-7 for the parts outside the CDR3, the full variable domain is DTGVSQNPRHKITKRGQNVTFRCDPISEHNRLYWYRQTLGQGPEFLTYFQNEAQLEKSRLLSDRFSAERPKGSFSTLEIQRTEQGDSAMYLCASSQGKGLTYEQYFGPGTRLTVT.

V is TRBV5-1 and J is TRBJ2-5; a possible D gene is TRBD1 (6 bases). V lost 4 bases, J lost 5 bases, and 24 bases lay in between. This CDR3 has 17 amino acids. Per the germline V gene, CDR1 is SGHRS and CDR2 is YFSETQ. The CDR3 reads CASSPAGTPQDGETQYF. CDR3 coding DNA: TGCGCCAGCAGCCCAGCCGGGACACCGCAAGATGGGGAGACCCAGTACTTC.

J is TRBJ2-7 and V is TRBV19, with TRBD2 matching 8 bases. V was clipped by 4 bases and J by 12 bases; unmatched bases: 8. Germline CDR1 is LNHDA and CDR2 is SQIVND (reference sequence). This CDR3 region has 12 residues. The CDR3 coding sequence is TGTGCCAGTAGTACCCTAGCGGGCACGCCGTACTTC. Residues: CASSTLAGTPYF. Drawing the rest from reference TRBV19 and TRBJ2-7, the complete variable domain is DGGITQSPKYLFRKEGQNVTLSCEQNLNHDAMYWYRQDPGQGLRLIYYSQIVNDFQKGDIAEGYSVSREKKESFPLTVTSAQKNPTAFYLCASSTLAGTPYFGPGTRLTVT.

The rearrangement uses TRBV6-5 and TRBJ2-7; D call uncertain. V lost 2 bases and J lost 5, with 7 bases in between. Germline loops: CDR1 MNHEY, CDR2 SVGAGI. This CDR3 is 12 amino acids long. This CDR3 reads CASSYDIDEQYF. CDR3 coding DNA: TGTGCCAGCAGTTACGATATCGACGAGCAGTACTTC.

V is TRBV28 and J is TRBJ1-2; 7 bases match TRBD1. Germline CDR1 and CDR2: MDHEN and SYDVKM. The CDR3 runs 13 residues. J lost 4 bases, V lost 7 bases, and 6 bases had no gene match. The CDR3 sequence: CASIQQGFYGYTF. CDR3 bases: TGTGCCAGCATTCAACAGGGGTTCTATGGCTACACCTTC.

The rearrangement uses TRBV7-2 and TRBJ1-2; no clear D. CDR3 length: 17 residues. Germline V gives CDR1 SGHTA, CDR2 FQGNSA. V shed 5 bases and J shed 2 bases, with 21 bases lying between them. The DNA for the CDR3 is TGTGCCAGCAGCCCAGCTTCCGGGTCCACCAGAAACTATGGCTACACCTTC. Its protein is CASSPASGSTRNYGYTF.

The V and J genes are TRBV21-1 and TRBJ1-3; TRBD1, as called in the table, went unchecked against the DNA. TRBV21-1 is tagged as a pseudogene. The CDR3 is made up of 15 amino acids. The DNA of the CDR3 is TGTGCCAGCAGCAAAGCGAGGGGGCGCGTAAACACCATATATTTT. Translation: CASSKARGRVNTIYF.

The chain's CDR3 is CASSQRTGATEAFF. The CDR3 coding sequence is TGCGCCAGCAGCCAAAGGACAGGGGCGACTGAAGCTTTCTTT. V gene TRBV4-1 combines with J gene TRBJ1-1; 9 bases agree with TRBD1. With V trimmed by 2 bases and J by 5 bases, 3 bases remained unmatched. Looked up from germline, CDR1 is MGHRA and CDR2 is YSYEKL. The CDR3 is 14 residues long.

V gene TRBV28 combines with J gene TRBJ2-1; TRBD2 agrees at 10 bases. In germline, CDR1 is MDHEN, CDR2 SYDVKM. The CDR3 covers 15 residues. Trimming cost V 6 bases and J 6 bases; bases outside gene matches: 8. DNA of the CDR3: TGTGCCAGCAGCCCGAGCGGGAGGGCCCTCAATGAGCAGTTCTTC. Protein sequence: CASSPSGRALNEQFF.

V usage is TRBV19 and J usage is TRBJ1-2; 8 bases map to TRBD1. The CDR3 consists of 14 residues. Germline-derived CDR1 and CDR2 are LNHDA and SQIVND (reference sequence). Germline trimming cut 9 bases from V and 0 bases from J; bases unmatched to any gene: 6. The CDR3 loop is CASTGTGSNYGYTF. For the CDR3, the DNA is TGTGCCAGCACCGGGACAGGTTCTAACTATGGCTACACCTTC.

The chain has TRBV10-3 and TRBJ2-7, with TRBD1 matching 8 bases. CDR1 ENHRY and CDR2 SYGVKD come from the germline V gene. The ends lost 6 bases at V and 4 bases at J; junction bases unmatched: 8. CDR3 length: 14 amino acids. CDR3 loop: CAIRTDRALYEQYF. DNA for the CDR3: TGTGCCATCAGGACGGACAGGGCCCTGTACGAGCAGTACTTC.

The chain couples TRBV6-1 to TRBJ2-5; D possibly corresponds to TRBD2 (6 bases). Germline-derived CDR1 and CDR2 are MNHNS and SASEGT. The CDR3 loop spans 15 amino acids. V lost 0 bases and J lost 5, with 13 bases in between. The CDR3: CASSEARGRTETQYF. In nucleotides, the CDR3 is TGTGCCAGCAGTGAAGCGCGGGGTAGGACCGAGACCCAGTACTTC.

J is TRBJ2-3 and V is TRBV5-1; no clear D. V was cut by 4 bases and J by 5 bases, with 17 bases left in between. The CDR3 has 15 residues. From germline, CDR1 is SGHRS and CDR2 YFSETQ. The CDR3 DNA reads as TGCGCCAGCAGCCCTCATGTGAGAGCTCAAGATACGCAGTATTTT. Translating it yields CASSPHVRAQDTQYF.

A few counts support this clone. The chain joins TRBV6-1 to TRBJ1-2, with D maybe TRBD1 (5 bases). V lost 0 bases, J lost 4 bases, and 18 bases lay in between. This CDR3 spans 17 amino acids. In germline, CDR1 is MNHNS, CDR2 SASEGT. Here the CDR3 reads CASSEALGGGLGYGYTF. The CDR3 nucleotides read TGTGCCAGCAGTGAAGCCCTCGGTGGGGGGTTGGGCTATGGCTACACCTTC.

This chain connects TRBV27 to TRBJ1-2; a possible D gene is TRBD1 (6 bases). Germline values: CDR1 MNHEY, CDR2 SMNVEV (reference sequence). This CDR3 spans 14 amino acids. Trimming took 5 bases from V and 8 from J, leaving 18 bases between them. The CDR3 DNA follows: TGTGCCAGCAGTCTTACAGGGAGTTCGGGAGGCTACACCTTC. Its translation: CASSLTGSSGGYTF.

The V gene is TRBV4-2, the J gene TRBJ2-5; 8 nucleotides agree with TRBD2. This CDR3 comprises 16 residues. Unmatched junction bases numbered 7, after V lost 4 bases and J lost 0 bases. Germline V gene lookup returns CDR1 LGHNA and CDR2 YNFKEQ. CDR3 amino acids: CASSPGLADYQETQYF. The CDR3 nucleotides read TGTGCCAGCAGCCCAGGACTAGCTGATTACCAAGAGACCCAGTACTTC.

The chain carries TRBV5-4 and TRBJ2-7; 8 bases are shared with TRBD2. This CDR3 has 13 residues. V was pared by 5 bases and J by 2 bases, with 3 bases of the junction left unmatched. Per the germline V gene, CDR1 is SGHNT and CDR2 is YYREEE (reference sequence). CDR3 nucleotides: TGTGCCAGCAGGGAAGCGGGAGCCTACGAGCAGTACTTC. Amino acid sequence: CASREAGAYEQYF.

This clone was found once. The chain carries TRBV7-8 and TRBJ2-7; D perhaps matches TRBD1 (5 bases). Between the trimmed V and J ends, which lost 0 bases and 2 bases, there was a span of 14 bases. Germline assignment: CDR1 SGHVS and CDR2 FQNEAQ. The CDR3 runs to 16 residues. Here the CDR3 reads CASSLAPKGRTYEQYF. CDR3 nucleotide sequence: TGTGCCAGCAGCTTAGCCCCGAAGGGGCGGACCTACGAGCAGTACTTC.

The CDR3 sequence: CSVRTSGAYEQYF. CDR3 nucleotide sequence: TGCAGCGTCCGGACTAGCGGGGCCTACGAGCAGTACTTC. This chain joins TRBV29-1 and TRBJ2-7; 12 bases agree with TRBD2. This CDR3 region has 13 residues. The junction had 2 bases not matched to a gene; V was cut back by 6 bases and J by 2 bases. CDR1 and CDR2 (germline): SQVTM, ANQGSEA.

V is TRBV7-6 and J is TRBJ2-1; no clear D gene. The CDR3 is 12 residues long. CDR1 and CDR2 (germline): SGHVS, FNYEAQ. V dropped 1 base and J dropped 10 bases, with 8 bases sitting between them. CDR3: CASSLDLGEQFF. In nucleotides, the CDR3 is TGTGCCAGCAGCTTAGACCTAGGGGAGCAGTTCTTC.

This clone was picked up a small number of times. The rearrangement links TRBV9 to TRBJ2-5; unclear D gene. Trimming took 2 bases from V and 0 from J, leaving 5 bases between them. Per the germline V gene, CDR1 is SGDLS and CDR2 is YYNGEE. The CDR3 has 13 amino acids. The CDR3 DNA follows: TGTGCCAGCAGCGTCCAGTACCAAGAGACCCAGTACTTC. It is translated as CASSVQYQETQYF.

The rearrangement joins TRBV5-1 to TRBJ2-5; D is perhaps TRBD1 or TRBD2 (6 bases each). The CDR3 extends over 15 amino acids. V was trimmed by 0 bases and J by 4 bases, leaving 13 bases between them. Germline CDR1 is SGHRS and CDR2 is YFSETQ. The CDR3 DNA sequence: TGCGCCAGCAGCTTGGAGGGATGGGGGGCAGAGACCCAGTACTTC. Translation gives CASSLEGWGAETQYF.